Below are 16 T cell receptor beta chains sequenced from a single sample in a study of breast tumors, draining lymph nodes, adjacent tissues. TCRdb fed the multiplex PCR reads into MiXCR, producing one record per CDR3 protein. This table holds roughly 120,000 distinct CDR3 sequences, less than 20% found once. Axillary draining lymph nodes of breast cancer patients supplied the node samples. What was sequenced was axillary lymph node tissue. The receptors stem from a female donor with breast cancer. Some clones in this sample may be carry-over from other donors' samples.

This clonotype was picked up a small number of times. V gene TRBV28 combines with J gene TRBJ2-7; D unclear. The CDR3 contains 14 residues. Germline V gives CDR1 MDHEN, CDR2 SYDVKM. Trimming stripped 7 bases from V and 4 bases from J, with 17 bases between. The CDR3 coding sequence is TGTGCCAGCACCCTGGGCGGAATAGAGTACGAGCAGTACTTC. Translation: CASTLGGIEYEQYF.

The V call is TRBV20-1, the J call TRBJ1-1; possible D gene TRBD1, 6 bases. Trimming pared 3 bases from V and 4 bases from J, leaving 18 bases between. The length of the CDR3 is 15 residues. CDR1 is DFQATT and CDR2 is SNEGSKA in the germline V gene (reference sequence). CDR3 protein: CSARAPGGRGTEAFF. In DNA, the CDR3 is TGCAGTGCTAGGGCCCCGGGTGGCAGGGGCACTGAAGCTTTCTTT.

This clonotype was observed many times. This chain uses TRBV29-1 with TRBJ2-3, with unresolved D. Trimming removed 0 bases from V and 4 bases from J, with 11 bases in between. The CDR3 is made up of 14 amino acids. CDR1 SQVTM and CDR2 ANQGSEA come from the germline V gene. The CDR3 region has the DNA TGCAGCGTTGAAGATCACACTTGGGCAGATACGCAGTATTTT. Translating gives CSVEDHTWADTQYF.

In this sample, this clonotype turned up many times. The chain employs TRBV20-1 and TRBJ2-5; 9 nucleotides match TRBD2. The CDR3 sequence is 14 residues long. J was trimmed by 1 base and V by 5 bases; bases with no gene match: 5. Germline V CDR1 and CDR2: DFQATT, SNEGSKA (reference sequence). The CDR3 coding sequence is TGCAGTGCTCATAGCGGGAGAGTCCAAGAGACCCAGTACTTC. This translates into CSAHSGRVQETQYF.

Only one count was recorded for this clonotype. A much larger clone lies a single base off, so this may be a read error. The CDR3 does not close with the conserved phenylalanine or tryptophan, likely indicating a read error. The chain recombines TRBV18 with TRBJ2-3, with D maybe TRBD2 (6 bases). Germline CDR1 KGHSH, CDR2 LQKENI. The CDR3 is 14 residues long. The V end was cut by 5 bases, the J end by 0 bases, with 9 bases between. The CDR3 sequence is CASSKGTSTDTQYS. The CDR3 nucleotides are TGTGCCAGCTCAAAAGGGACTAGCACAGATACGCAGTATTCT.

A note on this clonotype: A much larger clonotype is one base distant, so this may be a read error. The chain combines TRBV5-1 with TRBJ2-5; D is ambiguous. The V end was cut by 0 bases, the J end by 6 bases, with 9 bases between. Germline values: CDR1 SGHRS, CDR2 YFSETQ. The CDR3 totals 13 residues. CDR3 residues: CASSLELKKTQYF. The CDR3 DNA sequence: TGCGCCAGCAGCTTGGAGCTGAAAAAGACCCAGTACTTC.

The table lists this clonotype with many counts. This chain uses TRBV12-3 or TRBV12-4 with TRBJ2-1; TRBD1 matches 7 bases. This CDR3 is built from 13 residues. J lost 6 bases, V lost 3 bases, and 2 bases had no gene match. The CDR3 DNA follows: TGTGCCAGCAGTTTCGACAGGGCCAATGAGCAGTTCTTC. This codes for CASSFDRANEQFF.

This clonotype appeared many times. The gene calls are TRBV29-1 and TRBJ2-5; D is possibly TRBD2 (5 bases). This CDR3 comprises 13 residues. The V gene lost 3 bases and the J gene lost 3 bases, with 11 bases spanning the gap. CDR1 and CDR2 (germline): SQVTM, ANQGSEA. The CDR3 loop is CSVDEPGKETQYF. The CDR3, as DNA: TGCAGCGTTGATGAGCCGGGGAAAGAGACCCAGTACTTC.

This clonotype has a count of ten or more. V and J are TRBV14 and TRBJ2-2; no clear D. The V end was cut by 4 bases, the J end by 1 base, with 7 bases between. The CDR3 spans 14 residues. The germline gives CDR1 SGHDN, CDR2 FVKESK. This CDR3 reads CASSRALNTGELFF. The CDR3 coding sequence is TGTGCCAGCAGCCGGGCACTGAACACCGGGGAGCTGTTTTTT.

Concerning this clonotype: This may be a read error, as it is one base from a much larger clone. A read error is likely, as this CDR3 ends without the conserved phenylalanine or tryptophan. The rearrangement joins TRBV18 to TRBJ2-7, with 10 bases lining up with TRBD2. This CDR3 is 14 amino acids long. J lost 5 bases, V lost 1 base, and 2 bases had no gene match. Germline assignment: CDR1 KGHSH and CDR2 LQKENI. The CDR3 DNA sequence: TGTGCCAGCTCACCACTAGCGGGAGGTGACGAGCAGTACCTC. This translates into CASSPLAGGDEQYL.

This clonotype was detected ten times or more. The chain combines TRBV10-3 with TRBJ2-3; D call uncertain. Germline V gene sequence: CDR1 ENHRY, CDR2 SYGVKD. Between the trimmed V and J ends, which lost 3 bases and 6 bases, there was a span of 4 bases. The CDR3 has 11 residues. This CDR3 reads CAISDSDTQYF. CDR3 bases: TGTGCCATCAGTGATTCTGATACGCAGTATTTT.

This clonotype showed up many times. This chain links TRBV7-8 with TRBJ2-7; possibly TRBD1 for D (5 bases). The germline V gene has CDR1 SGHVS and CDR2 FQNEAQ. V was shortened by 5 bases and J by 1 base, with 21 bases between the two germline ends. The CDR3 loop spans 17 amino acids. CDR3 in amino acids: CASSPGPRFNRSYEQYF. The CDR3, as DNA: TGTGCCAGCAGCCCAGGGCCTAGATTCAATCGGTCCTACGAGCAGTACTTC.

The sample holds many counts of this clonotype. V usage is TRBV5-5 and J usage is TRBJ2-1; the match to TRBD1 covers 7 bases. Germline CDR1 reads SGHKS; CDR2 reads YYEKEE (reference sequence). The length of the CDR3 is 15 residues. The ends lost 5 bases at V and 2 bases at J; junction bases unmatched: 7. DNA for the CDR3: TGTGCCAGCAGTGACAGGGTACAGACCTACAATGAGCAGTTCTTC. Translated, it gives CASSDRVQTYNEQFF.

This clonotype showed up many times. The rearrangement uses TRBV3-1 and TRBJ1-3, with 9 bases fitting TRBD1. The CDR3 is 17 amino acids. Germline CDR1 LGHDT, CDR2 YNNKEL (reference sequence). J was trimmed by 1 base and V by 4 bases; bases with no gene match: 8. CDR3: CASSPRGQGGSGNTIYF. As DNA, the CDR3 is TGTGCCAGCAGCCCCAGGGGACAGGGTGGTTCTGGAAACACCATATATTTT.

This clonotype was detected ten times or more. The chain is built from TRBV20-1 and TRBJ2-7; a possible D gene is TRBD2 (6 bases). Per the germline V gene, CDR1 is DFQATT and CDR2 is SNEGSKA (reference sequence). V gave up 1 base and J gave up 2 bases, with 9 bases separating them. The CDR3 contains 13 residues. The DNA for the CDR3 is TGCAGTGCTAGAGGGGGGGATCCCTACGAGCAGTACTTC. This encodes CSARGGDPYEQYF.

This clonotype turned up a few times. A much larger clone lies a single base off, so this may be a read error. The chain combines TRBV6-1 with TRBJ2-1, with 7 bases identical to TRBD2. The CDR3 length is 14 residues. Germline V lookup: CDR1 MNHNS, CDR2 SASEGT. The CDR3: CASKGSGPTNERFF. The CDR3 DNA sequence: TGTGCCAGCAAGGGTAGCGGGCCCACCAATGAGCGGTTCTTC.